This TCR beta chain was recorded in a study of control samples from healthy donors and cancer patients. The CDR3 totals 16 residues. Germline CDR1 and CDR2: SNHLY and FYNNEI. V trimming: 8 bases; J trimming: 5 bases; junction bases outside the gene matches: 14. TCRdb keeps only in-frame clones here, not all; method: immunoSEQ multiplex PCR. The table has roughly 48,000 clones, approximately 90% seen once. This clonotype originated in a woman between 35 and 50 years old with head and neck cancer. This chain joins TRBV2 and TRBJ1-4, with TRBD1 identical over 7 bases. The specimen sequenced was PBMCs. CDR3 protein: CASRPPYGTANEKLFF. CDR3 in DNA: TGTGCCAGCCGCCCCCCATACGGGACAGCGAATGAAAAACTGTTTTTT.